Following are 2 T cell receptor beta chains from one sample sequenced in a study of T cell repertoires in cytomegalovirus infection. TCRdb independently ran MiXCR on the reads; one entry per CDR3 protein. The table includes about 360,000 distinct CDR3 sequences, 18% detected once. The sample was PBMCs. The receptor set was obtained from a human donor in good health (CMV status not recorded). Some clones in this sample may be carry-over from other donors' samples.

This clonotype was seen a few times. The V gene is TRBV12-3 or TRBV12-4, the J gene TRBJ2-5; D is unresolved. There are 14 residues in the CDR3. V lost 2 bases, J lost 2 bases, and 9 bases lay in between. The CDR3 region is CASSLRQAQETQYF. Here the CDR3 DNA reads TGTGCCAGCAGTTTACGCCAGGCTCAAGAGACCCAGTACTTC.

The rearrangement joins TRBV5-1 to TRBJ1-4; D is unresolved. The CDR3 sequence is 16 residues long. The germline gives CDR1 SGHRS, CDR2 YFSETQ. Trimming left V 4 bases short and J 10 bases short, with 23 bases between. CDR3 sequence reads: CASSLLGGGPGGKLFF. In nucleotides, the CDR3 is TGCGCCAGCAGCCTATTAGGTGGTGGTCCAGGAGGAAAACTGTTTTTT.